This T cell receptor beta chain was recorded in a study of T cell responses to AZD1222 COVID-19 vaccine. Sequencing was performed with immunoSEQ multiplex PCR; in TCRdb, only in-frame clones are kept and a portion is missing. Of under 140,000 clones listed, roughly four fifths are singletons. CDR3 length: 15 residues. J gave up 5 bases and V 2 bases, and 3 bases lay outside the gene matches. Germline loops: CDR1 MNHEY, CDR2 SVGEGT. The receptor was derived from an adult in good health. The sample here was peripheral blood, taken on day 0 of AZD1222 vaccination. This rearrangement joins TRBV6-2 or TRBV6-3 to TRBJ1-5; TRBD1 agrees at 10 bases. The CDR3 loop is CASSYRTGGYQPQHF. DNA for the CDR3: TGTGCCAGCAGTTACCGGACAGGGGGGTATCAGCCCCAGCATTTT.